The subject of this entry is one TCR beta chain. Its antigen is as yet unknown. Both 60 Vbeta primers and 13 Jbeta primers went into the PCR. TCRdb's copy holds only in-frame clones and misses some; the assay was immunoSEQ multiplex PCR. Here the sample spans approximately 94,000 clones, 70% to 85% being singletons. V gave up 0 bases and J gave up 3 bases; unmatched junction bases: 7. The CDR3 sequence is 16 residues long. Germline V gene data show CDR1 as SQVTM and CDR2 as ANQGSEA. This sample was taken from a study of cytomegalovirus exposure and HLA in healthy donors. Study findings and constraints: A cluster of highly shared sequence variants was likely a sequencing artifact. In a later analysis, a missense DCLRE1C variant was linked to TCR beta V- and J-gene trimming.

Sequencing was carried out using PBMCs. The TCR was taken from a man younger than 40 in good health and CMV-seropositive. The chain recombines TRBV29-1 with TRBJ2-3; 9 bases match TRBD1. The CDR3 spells CSVEDVRTGATDTQYF. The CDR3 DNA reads TGCAGCGTTGAAGATGTGAGGACAGGGGCAACAGATACGCAGTATTTT.